This TCR beta chain was documented in a study of T cell changes during pregnancy in multiple sclerosis. Measured with immunoSEQ multiplex PCR; TCRdb has only the in-frame clones, and not every one. Of some 100,000 clones in the sample, roughly nine tenths were seen once. Per germline, CDR1 LNHNV and CDR2 YYDKDF (reference sequence). Trimming pared 8 bases from V and 5 bases from J, leaving 15 bases between. This CDR3 spans 14 amino acids. The chain uses TRBV15 and TRBJ1-4, with TRBD1 as a possible D gene (6 bases). The TCR originated in a female donor with multiple sclerosis, enrolled in a pregnancy study. Source: peripheral blood, taken in the second trimester of pregnancy. The CDR3 sequence: CATSTGWENEKLFF. The DNA for the CDR3 is TGTGCCACCTCGACAGGTTGGGAGAATGAAAAACTGTTTTTT.